This TCR beta chain was sequenced for a study of T cell repertoires in cytomegalovirus infection. Germline V gene lookup returns CDR1 LNHDA and CDR2 SQIVND (reference sequence). V dropped 3 bases and J dropped 7; count of bases not matched to a gene: 7. The CDR3 is made up of 15 amino acids. This clonotype was found many times. Its cognate antigen is unknown. Using its own MiXCR run on the reads, TCRdb lists one record per CDR3 protein. The data contain some 940,000 distinct CDR3 sequences, approximately 31% of them singletons. Study outcomes and limitations: Carriers of CMV plus the relevant HLA were identified by cumulative public TCR beta family frequency. There were HLA-C-restricted CMV-specific TCR beta clonotypes dominating the ex vivo response.

Source: cultured CD8+ T cells from PBMCs, taken from culture after CMV antigen stimulation. The TCR was taken from a human donor in good health (CMV status not recorded). Some clones in this sample may be carry-over from other donors' samples. The chain employs TRBV19 and TRBJ2-1; 9 positions agree with TRBD2. The CDR3 is CASSIAGGPGNEQFF. In nucleotides, the CDR3 is TGTGCCAGTAGTATCGCGGGGGGGCCGGGGAATGAGCAGTTCTTC. Full variable domain (missing parts from reference TRBV19 and TRBJ2-1): DGGITQSPKYLFRKEGQNVTLSCEQNLNHDAMYWYRQDPGQGLRLIYYSQIVNDFQKGDIAEGYSVSREKKESFPLTVTSAQKNPTAFYLCASSIAGGPGNEQFFGPGTRLTVL.